This TCR beta chain came from a study of T and B cells in COVID-19 patients. Study details: COVID-19 patients gave peripheral blood either during active infection or after recovery. Recovered patients mostly had mild to moderate COVID-19 managed as outpatients. Of 20 to 25 active-infection patients, under 15 were critically ill with mechanical ventilation or extracorporeal membrane oxygenation. Overall study findings and caveats: Active COVID-19 showed highly clonal TRB repertoires; recovery showed diversity and richness above healthy donors.

Multiplex PCR with BIOMED2 TRB-A/B primer pools amplified TRB rearrangements. MiXCR was run by TCRdb on the multiplex PCR reads, yielding one entry per CDR3 protein. This table holds around 11,000 distinct CDR3 sequences, 30% found once. Blood genomic DNA input for TRB amplification was 250-500 ng. This CDR3 spans 13 amino acids. Germline CDR1 and CDR2: DFQATT and SNEGSKA (reference sequence). The V gene lost 1 base and the J gene lost 3 bases, with 9 bases spanning the gap. As regards this clonotype: The antigen is not known.

This chain joins TRBV20-1 and TRBJ2-5; D is possibly TRBD1 (6 bases). The TCR comes from a human donor with active COVID-19. Material for sequencing was blood. CDR3 DNA sequence: TGCAGTGCTAGAGTTGGGGGCAAAGAGACCCAGTACTTC. Translating gives CSARVGGKETQYF.